Sequencing of this TCR beta chain was carried out in a study of blood T cells in healthy people across ages. Study-wide results and limits: Possibly, changes in expanded clonotypes were confounded because donor CMV status was unknown.

In the case of this clonotype: What it binds is not known.

Aged roughly 6 to 95, donors were systemically healthy Caucasians from Russia. Every participating donor contributed around 9.5 milliliters of peripheral blood through a draw. The trim removed 4 bases at V and 4 bases at J, leaving 6 bases unmatched. CDR3 length equals 15 residues. The V gene's germline CDR1 is SGHRS and CDR2 YFSETQ. Combining a sample-barcoded 5' primer with a J-beta primer mix, a second PCR ran for about 7 to 12 cycles. Tags on each cDNA molecule came from a template-switch adaptor with 12 random nucleotides. Each CDR3 protein gets one entry after TCRdb re-called the 5' RACE reads with MiXCR. Here the sample spans around 1,800,000 distinct CDR3 sequences, roughly two fifths being singletons.

This receptor was obtained from a human donor in good health. The sample consisted of blood. V and J are TRBV5-1 and TRBJ1-5; 9 bases line up with TRBD1. The CDR3 spells CASSPWTGENQPQHF. CDR3 bases: TGCGCCAGCAGCCCATGGACAGGGGAAAATCAGCCCCAGCATTTT. Drawing the rest from reference TRBV5-1 and TRBJ1-5, the complete variable domain is KAGVTQTPRYLIKTRGQQVTLSCSPISGHRSVSWYQQTPGQGLQFLFEYFSETQRNKGNFPGRFSGRQFSNSRSEMNVSTLELGDSALYLCASSPWTGENQPQHFGDGTRLSIL.